What follows describes a single T cell receptor beta chain. The data were taken from a study of blood T cell repertoires in COVID-19. Study background: Sample material is recorded as cDNA or gDNA derived from T cells, B-cell-depleted T cells, or PBMCs.

The data were produced by immunoSEQ multiplex PCR, yet TCRdb's version contains in-frame clones alone and is incomplete. The sample lists over 300,000 clones, roughly 89% occurring once. The germline V gene has CDR1 SGHRS and CDR2 YFSETQ. The CDR3 has 16 amino acids. V was pared by 4 bases and J by 6 bases, with 12 bases of the junction left unmatched. The rearrangement links TRBV5-1 to TRBJ2-3, with 9 bases identical to TRBD2. The origin of this receptor is a man younger than 35 with active or convalescent COVID-19. The sequenced sample was peripheral blood. The DNA for the CDR3 is TGCGCCAGCAGCCTCCCCGGAGCGGGAGGAGGGGATACGCAGTATTTT. Translation gives CASSLPGAGGGDTQYF.